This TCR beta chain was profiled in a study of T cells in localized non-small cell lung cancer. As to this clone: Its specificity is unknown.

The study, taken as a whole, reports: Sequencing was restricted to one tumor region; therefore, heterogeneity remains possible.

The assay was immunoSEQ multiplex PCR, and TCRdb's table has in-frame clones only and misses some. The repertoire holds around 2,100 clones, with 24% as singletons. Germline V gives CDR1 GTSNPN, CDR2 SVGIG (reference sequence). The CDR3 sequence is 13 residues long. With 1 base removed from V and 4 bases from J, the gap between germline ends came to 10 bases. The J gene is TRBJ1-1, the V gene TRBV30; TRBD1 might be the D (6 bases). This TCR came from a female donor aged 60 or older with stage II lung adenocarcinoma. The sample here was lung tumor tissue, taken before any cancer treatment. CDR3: CAWSGIRGTEAFF. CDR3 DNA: TGTGCCTGGAGTGGGATCAGGGGCACTGAAGCTTTCTTT.